The present T cell receptor (beta chain) was sequenced within a study of tumor-infiltrating lymphocytes in primary liver carcinoma. Per the germline V gene, CDR1 is SGHAT and CDR2 is FQNNGV. This CDR3 spans 14 amino acids. Study-wide results and limits: CD4+ and CD8+ repertoires could not be compared in these unsorted bulk samples.

From roughly 0.45 ug total RNA, TCR beta cDNA was generated with a primer in the constant region. The TCR beta library was amplified through three nested multiplex PCR rounds in a modified ARM-PCR procedure. Rounds one and two of PCR, each of around 9 cycles, were primed with TRBV1-TRBV30 forward primers and a C-beta reverse primer. Each CDR3 protein is one row after TCRdb ran MiXCR on the multiplex PCR reads. The sample comprises around 210,000 distinct CDR3 sequences, approximately 64% of which are singletons, and 6% to 8.5% rests with the top ten. A remark on this clonotype: The antigen remains unidentified. One end of the junction is discordant with germline, which a read error may explain.

Germline DNA was extracted too, while blood RNA derived from unsorted whole blood. Sequencing used peripheral blood. The source is a woman aged 55-69 years with primary liver carcinoma and hepatitis B virus infection. This chain connects TRBV11-2 to TRBJ2-7; maybe TRBD1 (5 bases). CDR3 loop: CTSNLGAGVYEQYF. In nucleotides, the CDR3 is TGTACCAGCAACTTAGGGGCCGGCGTTTACGAGCAGTACTTC.